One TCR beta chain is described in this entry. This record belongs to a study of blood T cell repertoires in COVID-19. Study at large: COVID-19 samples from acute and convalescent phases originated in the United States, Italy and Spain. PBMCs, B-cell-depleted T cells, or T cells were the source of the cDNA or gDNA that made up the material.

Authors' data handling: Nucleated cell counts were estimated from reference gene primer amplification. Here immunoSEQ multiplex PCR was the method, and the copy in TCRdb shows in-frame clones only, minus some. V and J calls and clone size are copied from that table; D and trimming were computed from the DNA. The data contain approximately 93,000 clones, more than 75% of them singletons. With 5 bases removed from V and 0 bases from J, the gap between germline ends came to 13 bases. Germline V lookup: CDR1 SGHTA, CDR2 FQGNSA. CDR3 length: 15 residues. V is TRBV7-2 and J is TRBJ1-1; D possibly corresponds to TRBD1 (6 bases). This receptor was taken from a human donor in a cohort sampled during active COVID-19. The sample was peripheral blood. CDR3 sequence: CASSQKTGMNTEAFF. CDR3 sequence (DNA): TGTGCCAGCAGCCAGAAGACAGGCATGAACACTGAAGCTTTCTTT.